What follows is one TCR beta chain and its context. This sample was included in a study of shared clonotypes between healthy human individuals. V lost 5 bases, J lost 7 bases, and 17 bases lay in between. The CDR3 sequence is 15 residues long. CDR1 is MNHEY and CDR2 is SVGAGI in the germline V gene. The donors, all of them Caucasian adults, lived in Nashville, Tennessee. Some clones are missing from TCRdb's copy, which holds only in-frame ones; the method was immunoSEQ multiplex PCR. The table includes a few million clones, 80% to 95% detected once. The chain uses TRBV6-5 and TRBJ2-2; D perhaps matches TRBD1 (6 bases). This clonotype originated in a man aged 18 to 29 in good health. Some clones in this sample may be carry-over from other donors' samples. The sample comprised naive CD4+ T cells from PBMCs. As to subset: CD45RA+ positively selected. The CDR3 loop is CASSKLQGSGGELFF. The CDR3, as DNA: TGTGCCAGCAGTAAATTACAGGGTTCGGGCGGGGAGCTGTTTTTT.